The 15 T cell receptor beta chains below come from one sample, sequenced in a study of identical twins. TCRdb analysed the 5' RACE reads with MiXCR anew, one entry per CDR3 protein. In the table there are some 600,000 distinct CDR3 sequences, around 7.5% of which are singletons. These data were also filed under a second study, of yellow fever vaccine responses in identical twins.

Sequences were obtained from PBMCs. The receptors derive from a woman in her late teens or twenties in good health.

The chain carries TRBV12-3 or TRBV12-4 and TRBJ2-3, with D perhaps given as TRBD1 or TRBD2 (5 bases each). The CDR3 has 15 residues. V was trimmed by 3 bases and J by 5 bases, leaving 15 bases between them. The DNA for the CDR3 is TGTGCCAGCAGTTTTTCTGGGGGAAGAGGAGATACGCAGTATTTT. The encoded protein is CASSFSGGRGDTQYF.

This clonotype was picked up many times. The chain carries TRBV29-1 and TRBJ2-5; the D gene could be TRBD1 or TRBD2 (5 bases each). Germline V CDR1 and CDR2: SQVTM, ANQGSEA. CDR3 length: 13 residues. DNA for the CDR3: TGCGGAACCAGTTCGGGACCACAAGAGACCCAGTACTTC. Translating gives CGTSSGPQETQYF. The full variable domain, completed using reference TRBV29-1 and TRBJ2-5, is SAVISQKPSRDICQRGTSLTIQCQVDSQVTMMFWYRQQPGQSLTLIATANQGSEATYESGFVIDKFPISRPNLTFSTLTVSNMSPEDSSIYLCGTSSGPQETQYFGPGTRLLVL.

This clonotype was seen more than once but under ten times. V and J are TRBV3-1 and TRBJ1-5, with 7 bases that match TRBD1. In germline, CDR1 is LGHDT, CDR2 YNNKEL (reference sequence). Trimming cost V 0 bases and J 5 bases; bases outside gene matches: 7. The CDR3 is 16 residues long. The CDR3 sequence is CASSQETGVGHQPQHF. The CDR3 DNA follows: TGTGCCAGCAGCCAAGAAACAGGGGTTGGACATCAGCCCCAGCATTTT.

V and J are TRBV9 and TRBJ2-3; no clear D gene. CDR3 length: 13 residues. Germline CDR1 is SGDLS and CDR2 is YYNGEE. Trimming left V 3 bases short and J 9 bases short, with 14 bases between. CDR3 in DNA: TGTGCCAGCAGCGAGGCCAGATCGGAGACGCAGTATTTT. Protein product: CASSEARSETQYF. Drawing the rest from reference TRBV9 and TRBJ2-3, the complete variable domain is DSGVTQTPKHLITATGQRVTLRCSPRSGDLSVYWYQQSLDQGLQFLIQYYNGEERAKGNILERFSAQQFPDLHSELNLSSLELGDSALYFCASSEARSETQYFGPGTRLTVL.

This clonotype was counted a few times. The chain couples TRBV28 to TRBJ2-7; 9 bases are a match to TRBD1. Looked up from germline, CDR1 is MDHEN and CDR2 is SYDVKM. The ends lost 6 bases at V and 4 bases at J; junction bases unmatched: 10. The CDR3 is 15 amino acids. CDR3 coding DNA: TGTGCCAGCAGCAGGGGGAGGGACAGGGCTTACGAGCAGTACTTC. This translates into CASSRGRDRAYEQYF. Looking up the rest from reference TRBV28 and TRBJ2-7 gives the full variable domain: DVKVTQSSRYLVKRTGEKVFLECVQDMDHENMFWYRQDPGLGLRLIYFSYDVKMKEKGDIPEGYSVSREKKERFSLILESASTNQTSMYLCASSRGRDRAYEQYFGPGTRLTVT.

This clonotype was detected only a few times. The rearrangement uses TRBV11-2 and TRBJ2-7, with D unresolved. With 3 bases removed from V and 3 bases from J, the gap between germline ends came to 6 bases. Germline values: CDR1 SGHAT, CDR2 FQNNGV. The CDR3 covers 12 residues. The CDR3 DNA reads as TGTGCCAGCAGCTTCGGATACTACGAGCAGTACTTC. Encoded protein: CASSFGYYEQYF.

This clonotype was found a few times. The chain joins TRBV6-2 or TRBV6-3 to TRBJ2-1, with TRBD2 matching 10 bases. Germline CDR1 and CDR2: MNHEY and SVGEGT. V was clipped by 0 bases and J by 0 bases; unmatched bases: 5. The CDR3 spans 18 residues. The CDR3 spells CASSYSRLAGASYNEQFF. In DNA, the CDR3 is TGTGCCAGCAGTTACTCGAGGCTAGCGGGGGCCTCCTACAATGAGCAGTTCTTC.

This clonotype showed up many times. The rearrangement uses TRBV11-3 and TRBJ2-3, with D possibly being TRBD2 (6 bases). V was shortened by 5 bases and J by 1 base, with 10 bases between the two germline ends. CDR1 SGHNT and CDR2 YENEEA come from the germline V gene. The CDR3 consists of 14 residues. CDR3 in amino acids: CASSRGLGTDTQYF. For the CDR3, the DNA is TGTGCCAGCAGCCGGGGACTGGGCACAGATACGCAGTATTTT.

This clonotype was observed many times. This sequence joins TRBV6-1 and TRBJ2-2; D call uncertain. The CDR3 is made up of 17 amino acids. CDR1 and CDR2 from the germline V gene are MNHNS and SASEGT. Trimming removed 5 bases from V and 0 bases from J, with 16 bases in between. The DNA for the CDR3 is TGTGCCAGCAGTTCAGCGCTATCCCGAGCGAACACCGGGGAGCTGTTTTTT. Its protein product is CASSSALSRANTGELFF.

This clonotype was recorded many times. The V gene is TRBV12-5, the J gene TRBJ1-6; D may be TRBD1 (5 bases). This CDR3 has 17 amino acids. V was clipped by 3 bases and J by 8 bases, with 20 bases between them. Germline loops: CDR1 LGHNT, CDR2 FRNRAP. The CDR3 region has the DNA TGTGCTAGTGGTTTAGATCTGGAACGGATGGGGGATTCACCCCTCCACTTT. Its protein product is CASGLDLERMGDSPLHF.

This sequence joins TRBV12-3 or TRBV12-4 and TRBJ2-7; TRBD1 aligns across 10 bases. The CDR3 runs 13 residues. V shed 5 bases, J shed 7 bases, and the junction held 5 bases outside the gene matches. The CDR3, as DNA: TGTGCCAGCAGTACCGGGACAGGGGTAGAGCAGTACTTC. It codes for CASSTGTGVEQYF.

This clonotype was picked up a small number of times. V usage is TRBV12-3 or TRBV12-4 and J usage is TRBJ2-1; 9 bases match TRBD2. This CDR3 spans 15 amino acids. V shed 6 bases, J shed 7 bases, and the junction held 10 bases outside the gene matches. CDR3 in amino acids: CASSPKREVINEQFF. For the CDR3, the DNA is TGTGCCAGCAGCCCTAAGCGGGAGGTTATAAATGAGCAGTTCTTC.

J is TRBJ2-1 and V is TRBV7-9; tentatively, D is TRBD2 (6 bases). The germline V gene has CDR1 SEHNR and CDR2 FQNEAQ (reference sequence). Trimming took off 7 bases at V and 3 bases at J, with 13 bases between the two ends. The CDR3 loop spans 14 amino acids. The CDR3 DNA reads TGTGCCAGCAATGCACTAGCCGACTACAATGAGCAGTTCTTC. Translated: CASNALADYNEQFF.

This clonotype was seen ten or more times. As DNA, the CDR3 is TGTGCCATGGGAGCGGGGGGTAAAAGCACAGATACGCAGTATTTT. Translating gives CAMGAGGKSTDTQYF. The chain couples TRBV10-3 to TRBJ2-3; 9 nucleotides agree with TRBD2. J lost 0 bases, V lost 9 bases, and 7 bases had no gene match. Germline CDR1 and CDR2: ENHRY and SYGVKD. The CDR3 contains 15 residues.

This clonotype has just a few counts. The chain links TRBV7-6 to TRBJ2-7, with D unclear. Per germline, CDR1 SGHVS and CDR2 FNYEAQ. The V end was cut by 3 bases, the J end by 5 bases, with 17 bases between. The CDR3 runs 15 residues. In DNA form, the CDR3 reads TGTGCCAGCAGCTTCCACGACCAACTTGGGGACGAGCAGTACTTC. Translation: CASSFHDQLGDEQYF.